This note documents a single T cell receptor beta chain sequence. What antigen it recognizes has not been identified. Per-nucleotide qualities are absent, and no much larger clonotype sits a single base away. The germline V gene sets CDR1 to SGHRS and CDR2 to YFSETQ. V is trimmed back by 3 bases and J by 3 bases, and the junction contains 11 bases that no gene match accounts for. The CDR3 measures 17 amino acids from cysteine to phenylalanine. This entry keeps only the CDR3 DNA: 51 bases, framed from base 1. The data stem from a study of blood T cell repertoires in COVID-19 (dated by TCRdb to about 2020). Regarding the complete study: Samples from collaborators originated in the United States, Italy and Spain and spanned both the acute and convalescent phases of COVID-19. The prospective study material was composed of cDNA or gDNA derived from T cells, B-cell-depleted T cells, or PBMCs. Deeply sampled blood TCRbeta repertoires from subjects exposed to, actively infected with, or recovered from COVID-19 were included in the dataset. A freely available public database, intended as a resource for researchers studying the immune response to SARS-CoV-2, is where the repertoires were released. Samples were obtained from the ongoing ImmuneRACE study (first 160 participants) and from 1,254 subjects provided by 6 global collaborators. A de-identified subject ID, COVID-19 status, age in years and sex were almost always included in the sample metadata. Where available, HLA class I and class II types were taken from metadata supplied by the sample provider and were not determined by assay-based typing. Study-wide conclusions, independent of this receptor: The quantity of clinical and demographic metadata differed by source and by participant and was supplied without curation.

The immunoSEQ Assay, a bias-controlled multiplex PCR, was used to amplify TCRbeta CDR3 regions from genomic DNA. Regarding the original processing steps: Nucleated cell counts per sample were estimated from amplification of reference gene primers within the assay. To quantify the absolute abundance of each unique TCRbeta CDR3 rearrangement, sequence reads were collapsed and filtered. For each sample, productive Simpson clonality was calculated by taking the square root of Simpson's diversity index across productive rearrangements. The clones in this table, taken by TCRdb from immuneACCESS, are in-frame only. Not every clone is retained; where verified, under half of the shortfall comes from an unresolved V gene, and the cause of the rest is unknown. From that table come the V and J calls and clone size; the DNA was used to work out D and trimming. The sample contains 200,000 to 250,000 clones, around 91% of them found a single time. About 4.8% of the sample is held by the ten biggest clonotypes.

Each collaborating institution followed its own protocols to collect whole blood in K2EDTA tubes. For TCRbeta analysis, collaborators shipped samples as frozen whole blood, isolated PBMCs, or DNA extracted from either of those sample types. This clonotype originated in a woman aged 35 to 49 with acute or convalescent COVID-19. This sequence uses TRBV5-1 and TRBJ2-3, with 9 junctional bases fitting TRBD1. The specimen was peripheral blood. The CDR3 has the sequence CASSWLDRGSTTDTQYF. The nucleotide sequence reads as follows: TGCGCCAGCAGCTGGCTTGACAGGGGGTCCACGACAGATACGCAGTATTTT. With the portions outside the CDR3 filled from the reference TRBV5-1 and TRBJ2-3 genes, the complete variable region becomes KAGVTQTPRYLIKTRGQQVTLSCSPISGHRSVSWYQQTPGQGLQFLFEYFSETQRNKGNFPGRFSGRQFSNSRSEMNVSTLELGDSALYLCASSWLDRGSTTDTQYFGPGTRLTVL.